This passage covers 21 T cell receptor beta chains from one sample sequenced in a study of blood T cell repertoires in COVID-19 (dated by TCRdb to about 2020). The library was generated by the immunoSEQ multiplex PCR assay. TCRdb took this table from immuneACCESS and kept in-frame rearrangements with V and J called. Such tables lack part of the clones; where checked against another copy, unresolved V genes explain under half of the gap, and the rest is unexplained. For this sample there are roughly 77,000 clones; roughly four fifths appear just once. The ten most abundant clones make up approximately 15% of the sample. The sequenced sample consisted of peripheral blood. The origin of the receptors is a man in his 60s with COVID-19, enrolled during active disease.

This sequence joins TRBV19 and TRBJ2-5, with D tentatively TRBD1 (5 bases). The length of the CDR3 is 15 residues. CDR1 is LNHDA and CDR2 is SQIVND in the germline V gene (reference sequence). The ends were cut back, 1 base at V and 2 bases at J, with 11 bases in the middle. CDR3 in amino acids: CASSIVWGLQETQYF. The DNA of the CDR3 is TGTGCCAGTAGTATAGTTTGGGGCCTACAAGAGACCCAGTACTTC.

This clone has a single count. The chain uses TRBV19 and TRBJ1-1; the D is unclear. This CDR3 comprises 11 residues. Trimming took off 7 bases at V and 3 bases at J, with 6 bases between the two ends. Germline V lookup: CDR1 LNHDA, CDR2 SQIVND (reference sequence). This CDR3 is CASTGYTEAFF. In DNA, the CDR3 is TGTGCCAGTACCGGGTACACTGAAGCTTTCTTT.

The chain couples TRBV2 to TRBJ1-2, with 9 bases matching TRBD1. V shed 2 bases and J 1 base; nucleotides not matched to a gene: 5. CDR3 length: 16 amino acids. The germline V gene encodes CDR1 SNHLY and CDR2 FYNNEI. The CDR3 region is CASSELMGQGNYGYTF. The CDR3 coding sequence is TGTGCCAGCAGTGAATTGATGGGACAGGGTAACTATGGCTACACCTTC.

The chain uses TRBV27 and TRBJ1-5; D not resolved. Germline V gene sequence: CDR1 MNHEY, CDR2 SMNVEV (reference sequence). V lost 10 bases, J lost 7 bases, and 8 bases lay in between. CDR3 size: 10 residues. CDR3 region: CAILRQPQHF. The DNA of the CDR3 is TGTGCCATCCTGCGGCAGCCCCAGCATTTT.

V is TRBV30 and J is TRBJ1-1, with a weak D call TRBD1 (5 bases). Trimming took 0 bases from V and 1 from J, leaving 9 bases between them. The germline gives CDR1 GTSNPN, CDR2 SVGIG (reference sequence). CDR3 length: 14 residues. The CDR3 loop is CAWSVGGTNTEAFF. CDR3 nucleotides: TGTGCCTGGAGTGTAGGAGGGACGAACACTGAAGCTTTCTTT.

V gene TRBV7-9 combines with J gene TRBJ1-2; TRBD1 is a possible D gene (5 bases). V was trimmed by 5 bases and J by 2 bases, leaving 12 bases between them. The CDR3 contains 14 residues. Germline assignment: CDR1 SEHNR and CDR2 FQNEAQ (reference sequence). The CDR3: CASSLRQINYGYTF. The CDR3, as DNA: TGTGCCAGCAGCCTCCGACAGATAAACTATGGCTACACCTTC. The full variable domain, with the rest looked up from reference TRBV7-9 and TRBJ1-2, is DTGVSQNPRHKITKRGQNVTFRCDPISEHNRLYWYRQTLGQGPEFLTYFQNEAQLEKSRLLSDRFSAERPKGSFSTLEIQRTEQGDSAMYLCASSLRQINYGYTFGSGTRLTVV.

The sample holds one count of this clone. V and J are TRBV5-4 and TRBJ2-7; D unclear. The CDR3 is 14 residues long. V was cut by 2 bases and J by 4 bases, with 13 bases left in between. CDR1 and CDR2 from the germline V gene are SGHNT and YYREEE (reference sequence). The CDR3 DNA is TGTGCCAGCAGCTTCTCCCCCACAGATTACGAGCAGTACTTC. It is translated as CASSFSPTDYEQYF.

The rearrangement links TRBV21-1 to TRBJ2-7; the DNA was not used to check the table's D call, TRBD2. TRBV21-1 is described as a pseudogene. The CDR3 runs to 18 residues. In nucleotides, the CDR3 is TGTGCCAGCAGCAAAGAATCTGAGTTCCCAAGATCGCGGTACGAGCAGTACTTC. Its translation is CASSKESEFPRSRYEQYF.

There are a few counts of this clone. CDR3 loop: CASSLRAAWNQPQHF. CDR3 coding DNA: TGTGCCAGCAGCCTGCGGGCGGCCTGGAATCAGCCCCAGCATTTT. The chain carries TRBV6-5 and TRBJ1-5; D not certain. The CDR3 runs to 15 residues. Germline V gene sequence: CDR1 MNHEY, CDR2 SVGAGI. V lost 6 bases and J lost 4, with 16 bases in between.

Ten or more counts support this clone. The gene calls are TRBV3-1 (or the pseudogene TRBV3-2) and TRBJ2-2; a weak D match, TRBD1 (6 bases). This CDR3 comprises 16 residues. The germline CDR1 and CDR2 sequences are LGHDT and YNNKEL (reference sequence). V shed 5 bases and J shed 1 base, with 14 bases lying between them. As DNA, the CDR3 is TGTGCCAGCAGCGGGCGTGAGGGGGAGAACACCGGGGAGCTGTTTTTT. This sequence encodes CASSGREGENTGELFF.

In its sample, this clone was seen a few times. This sequence joins TRBV9 and TRBJ2-1, with D unresolved. Per the germline V gene, CDR1 is SGDLS and CDR2 is YYNGEE. The V end was cut by 7 bases, the J end by 2 bases, with 10 bases between. The CDR3 consists of 13 residues. CDR3 amino acids: CASSVAPYNEQFF. CDR3 in DNA: TGTGCCAGCTCGGTAGCCCCCTACAATGAGCAGTTCTTC.

This chain joins TRBV28 and TRBJ1-2; 7 bases agree with TRBD1. There are 13 residues in the CDR3. The J segment lost 5 bases and the V segment lost 5 bases, leaving 5 bases of the junction unmatched. Per germline, CDR1 MDHEN and CDR2 SYDVKM. The CDR3 reads CASSPTGKYGYTF. In DNA, the CDR3 is TGTGCCAGCAGTCCGACAGGGAAGTATGGCTACACCTTC.

The chain joins TRBV5-1 to TRBJ1-2; D not resolved. This CDR3 contains 12 residues. Deletions cut 0 bases from V and 14 bases from J, with 14 bases between. The germline gives CDR1 SGHRS, CDR2 YFSETQ. CDR3 nucleotides: TGCGCCAGCAGCTTGGACTCCATATGGGAGACCTTC. Translated: CASSLDSIWETF.

The V gene is TRBV30, the J gene TRBJ1-3, with D maybe TRBD1 (6 bases). V lost 2 bases to trimming and J lost 2 bases, with 10 bases between them. The CDR3 has 14 amino acids. The germline V gene has CDR1 GTSNPN and CDR2 SVGIG (reference sequence). CDR3 amino acids: CAWSRGGPGNTIYF. DNA of the CDR3: TGTGCCTGGAGTCGGGGGGGCCCTGGAAACACCATATATTTT. Variable domain in full (rest from reference TRBV30 and TRBJ1-3): SQTIHQWPATLVQPVGSPLSLECTVEGTSNPNLYWYRQAAGRGLQLLFYSVGIGQISSEVPQNLSASRPQDRQFILSSKKLLLSDSGFYLCAWSRGGPGNTIYFGEGSWLTVV.

The chain uses TRBV5-1 and TRBJ2-7; D may be TRBD1 (6 bases). There are 13 residues in the CDR3. The V gene's germline CDR1 is SGHRS and CDR2 YFSETQ. Trimming removed 4 bases at V and 7 bases at J, with 15 bases between. CDR3 protein: CASSEGTSWEQYF. The CDR3, as DNA: TGCGCCAGCAGCGAAGGGACAAGTTGGGAGCAGTACTTC.

This chain uses TRBV5-1 with TRBJ2-6; 8 nucleotides line up with TRBD1. Per the germline V gene, CDR1 is SGHRS and CDR2 is YFSETQ. V lost 7 bases, J lost 0 bases, and 9 bases stayed unmatched. CDR3 size: 17 residues. The CDR3 is CASQKSTGGSGANVLTF. CDR3 nucleotides: TGCGCCAGCCAAAAGTCTACAGGGGGCTCTGGGGCCAACGTCCTGACTTTC.

The chain combines TRBV4-1 with TRBJ2-1, with 9 positions matching TRBD2. This CDR3 region has 17 residues. The V gene end was trimmed by 1 base and the J gene end by 3 bases; junction bases not matched to a gene: 7. Looked up from germline, CDR1 is MGHRA and CDR2 is YSYEKL. CDR3 protein: CASSQASTSGLYNEQFF. The CDR3 nucleotides read TGCGCCAGCAGCCAAGCCTCAACTAGCGGGCTCTACAATGAGCAGTTCTTC.

The chain recombines TRBV9 with TRBJ2-7, with TRBD2 as a possible D gene (6 bases). Germline CDR1 and CDR2: SGDLS and YYNGEE. The CDR3 is 14 residues long. V was shortened by 4 bases and J by 0 bases, with 11 bases between the two germline ends. The CDR3: CASSITSSSYEQYF. DNA for the CDR3: TGTGCCAGCAGCATTACTAGCAGCTCCTACGAGCAGTACTTC.

The chain employs TRBV15 and TRBJ1-1, with TRBD1 matching 7 bases. CDR3 length: 15 residues. With V trimmed by 0 bases and J by 11 bases, 12 bases remained unmatched. The germline V gene has CDR1 LNHNV and CDR2 YYDKDF (reference sequence). The CDR3 nucleotides read TGTGCCACCAGCAGAGATCTTGGGACAGCCCCTTGGGCTTTCTTT. This encodes CATSRDLGTAPWAFF.

CDR3 in amino acids: CASSSPRGLNTDTQYF. CDR3 DNA: TGTGCCAGCAGCAGCCCACGCGGACTTAACACAGATACGCAGTATTTT. V and J are TRBV9 and TRBJ2-3, with D perhaps TRBD2 (5 bases). Trimming cost V 4 bases and J 2 bases, with 17 bases left between them. Germline V lookup: CDR1 SGDLS, CDR2 YYNGEE. CDR3 length equals 16 residues. Filled out from reference TRBV9 and TRBJ2-3, the complete variable domain reads DSGVTQTPKHLITATGQRVTLRCSPRSGDLSVYWYQQSLDQGLQFLIQYYNGEERAKGNILERFSAQQFPDLHSELNLSSLELGDSALYFCASSSPRGLNTDTQYFGPGTRLTVL.

V and J are TRBV7-9 and TRBJ1-5; D possibly corresponds to TRBD1 (5 bases). CDR1 is SEHNR and CDR2 is FQNEAQ in the germline V gene (reference sequence). The germline V and J ends were trimmed by 4 bases and 3 bases, with 10 bases remaining between them. The CDR3 sequence is 14 residues long. Written as DNA, the CDR3 is TGTGCCAGCAGCTCCGGGGGAAACAATCAGCCCCAGCATTTT. Translating it yields CASSSGGNNQPQHF.